Sequencing of this T cell receptor beta chain was carried out in a study of blood T cells in healthy people across ages. CDR3 length equals 16 residues. V was pared by 4 bases and J by 8 bases, with 14 bases of the junction left unmatched. Per the germline V gene, CDR1 is SNHLY and CDR2 is FYNNEI. This clonotype came up once. Combining a sample-barcoded 5' primer with a J-beta primer mix, a second PCR ran for roughly 6 to 12 cycles. TCRdb re-analysed the 5' RACE reads in MiXCR, keeping a single row per CDR3 protein. This table has around 940,000 distinct CDR3 sequences, approximately 50% appearing once.

The sequence came from a woman aged 55-69 years in good health. This chain connects TRBV2 to TRBJ2-1; 7 positions match TRBD2. What was sequenced was blood. CDR3 bases: TGTGCCAGCAGTGGTTCTAGCGGACTCCCTTACGATGAGCAGTTCTTC. As protein: CASSGSSGLPYDEQFF.